This T cell receptor beta chain stems from a study of blood T cell repertoires in COVID-19. The table came from immunoSEQ multiplex PCR; TCRdb's copy has only in-frame clones and leaves some out. The profile covers 180,000 or so clones, with about 91% appearing a single time and around 1.5% taken by the ten largest. Germline V gene lookup returns CDR1 LNHDA and CDR2 SQIVND (reference sequence). This CDR3 comprises 17 residues. After removal of 4 bases from V and 0 bases from J, the junction contained 9 bases not matched to a gene. V is TRBV19 and J is TRBJ1-5; 7 bases fit TRBD1. This TCR was sampled from a woman aged 45-65 years with acute or convalescent COVID-19. Sequencing used peripheral blood. CDR3 bases: TGTGCCAGTAGTACGCCCGGGACAGATTATAGCAATCAGCCCCAGCATTTT. Its translation is CASSTPGTDYSNQPQHF.